The sequence of this T cell receptor beta chain was determined in a study of T cell clonality in common variable immunodeficiency. This clone was seen many times. The read ends 3 residues early relative to the CDR3; the germline J gene fills the gap. Sequencing input was equivalent genomic DNA from CVID and controls. Libraries were prepared by immunoSEQ multiplex PCR; TCRdb keeps only in-frame clonotypes and omits some of them. The sample shows about 33,000 clones, none of them appearing just once. Germline CDR1 KGHDR, CDR2 SFDVKD. Between the trimmed V and J ends, which lost 4 bases and 1 base, there was a span of 7 bases. There are 14 residues in the CDR3.

V usage is TRBV24-1 and J usage is TRBJ1-5, with D unclear. Specimen: peripheral blood mononuclear cells. The sequence derives from a person between 18 and 69 years old in good health. This chain's CDR3 is CATSEDGSNQPQHF. The CDR3 bases that were read are TGTGCCACCAGTGAAGACGGGAGCAATCAGCCC.